The source of this TCR beta chain is a study of OX40 agonist ivuxolimab in advanced cancers. Produced via immunoSEQ multiplex PCR; TCRdb's table is partial and in-frame only. Among around 80,000 clones listed, approximately 79% were seen once. The germline V gene encodes CDR1 LNHNV and CDR2 YYDKDF (reference sequence). With 5 bases removed from V and 0 bases from J, the gap between germline ends came to 14 bases. The CDR3 runs 15 residues. This rearrangement joins TRBV15 to TRBJ2-7; D is unclear. The sequencing here drew on CD4+ or CD8+ T cells sorted from blood, taken in a trial of the OX40 agonist ivuxolimab. This TCR was recovered from an adult with an advanced solid tumor such as melanoma, head and neck, liver or kidney cancer. This CDR3 reads CATSPGGIISYEQYF. In DNA form, the CDR3 reads TGTGCCACCAGCCCCGGCGGCATCATCTCCTACGAGCAGTACTTC.